The table lists the clone carrying this T cell receptor beta chain with a few counts. No antigen is known for it. These data are taken from a study of CD8 T cells in ankylosing spondylitis. Germline CDR1 MNHNY, CDR2 SVGAGI (reference sequence). The CDR3 is made up of 13 amino acids. The V end lost 5 bases, the J end lost 6 bases, and 13 bases lay between the germline ends. TCRdb itself ran the 5' RACE reads through MiXCR, one entry per CDR3 protein. The sample holds some 840,000 distinct CDR3 sequences, about 10% seen once. Whole-study findings and limits: Apparently characteristic of ankylosing spondylitis blood was a TCR beta motif (under ten highly homologous variants).

Sequenced sample: blood, either unsorted or a sorted T cell fraction (not recorded which). This receptor was taken from a male donor with ankylosing spondylitis. This chain connects TRBV6-6 to TRBJ1-2; possible D gene TRBD1, 6 bases. The DNA for the CDR3 is TGTGCCAGCAGTAACGCGGACAGACATGGCTACACCTTC. It is translated as CASSNADRHGYTF.